This TCR beta chain was retrieved from a study of shared T cell receptors in the human thymus. Assay used: immunoSEQ multiplex PCR; TCRdb lists only in-frame clones, some missing. Altogether over 450,000 clones are present, around 78% being singletons, with the ten largest covering more than 0.01%. The length of the CDR3 is 15 residues. CDR1 and CDR2 (germline): WNHNN, SYGVQD (reference sequence). V lost 0 bases and J lost 1, with 6 bases in between. These data were likewise used in another study, on human thymus T cells. In that study: During corrective heart surgery, resections were taken, and the thymus tissue came from them.

The sequence came from a boy less than two years old with a congenital heart defect. Sequenced material: thymocytes. This sequence joins TRBV10-1 and TRBJ2-2; maybe TRBD1 (5 bases). CDR3 loop: CASSESTENTGELFF. DNA for the CDR3: TGCGCCAGCAGTGAGTCGACAGAGAACACCGGGGAGCTGTTTTTT.